The rows below give T cell receptor beta chains drawn from one sample of a study of CD8 T cell repertoires and HIV-1 epitope variants. Assay: immunoSEQ multiplex PCR; the TCRdb copy retains only in-frame clones and omits some. The profile shows roughly 5,000 clones, under 70% of them singletons. Their antigens are not known. The source material was cultured CD8+ T cells derived from PBMCs. All receptors come from a male donor with HIV. Each CDR3 is given with its conserved first and last residue. The order of the fields is V gene, clone size, D gene, J gene, CDR3 protein, CDR3 DNA. The D gene is left open where the match is weak. A clone size is listed for some rows: how often the clone was seen (once, few, many), or a class if it is expanded.

v_gene: TRBV28
abundance: NA
d_gene: NA
j_gene: TRBJ2-4
CDR3aa: CASSSGTPDVGIQYF
CDR3nt: TGTGCCAGCAGTTCCGGGACCCCTGATGTGGGCATTCAGTACTTC

v_gene: TRBV19
abundance: NA
d_gene: TRBD1
j_gene: TRBJ2-5
CDR3aa: CASSLPGTGLQEAQYF
CDR3nt: TGTGCCAGTAGTCTTCCCGGGACAGGGCTACAAGAGGCCCAGTACTTC

v_gene: TRBV19
abundance: NA
d_gene: TRBD1
j_gene: TRBJ2-5
CDR3aa: CASTLRQGAETQYF
CDR3nt: TGTGCCAGTACCCTTAGACAGGGGGCGGAGACCCAGTACTTC

v_gene: TRBV27
abundance: once
d_gene: TRBD2
j_gene: TRBJ2-3
CDR3aa: CASRPTTSGRASTDTQYF
CDR3nt: TGTGCCAGCAGACCCACGACTAGCGGGAGGGCTAGCACAGATACGCAGTATTTT

v_gene: TRBV5-6
abundance: NA
d_gene: NA
j_gene: TRBJ1-1
CDR3aa: CASSLGTAYTEAFF
CDR3nt: TGTGCCAGCAGCTTGGGGACAGCATACACTGAAGCTTTCTTT

v_gene: TRBV28
abundance: few
d_gene: NA
j_gene: TRBJ1-5
CDR3aa: CASSLVEGYQHF
CDR3nt: TGTGCCAGCAGCCTAGTTGAGGGTTACCAGCATTTT

v_gene: TRBV28
abundance: few
d_gene: NA
j_gene: TRBJ1-1
CDR3aa: CASSALQENTEAFF
CDR3nt: TGTGCCAGCAGCGCACTACAGGAGAACACTGAAGCTTTCTTT

v_gene: TRBV19
abundance: medium-sized
d_gene: TRBD2
j_gene: TRBJ2-1
CDR3aa: CASSIQPGLAGDFLDEQFF
CDR3nt: TGTGCCAGTAGTATACAGCCGGGACTAGCGGGAGATTTCTTAGATGAGCAGTTCTTC

v_gene: TRBV7-9
abundance: NA
d_gene: NA
j_gene: TRBJ2-5
CDR3aa: CASSPHSQETQYF
CDR3nt: TGTGCCAGCAGCCCCCACAGTCAAGAGACCCAGTACTTC

v_gene: TRBV19
abundance: NA
d_gene: NA
j_gene: TRBJ2-2
CDR3aa: CASRRTTGELFF
CDR3nt: TGTGCCAGTAGGCGAACTACCGGGGAGCTGTTTTTT

v_gene: TRBV14
abundance: NA
d_gene: TRBD2
j_gene: TRBJ2-1
CDR3aa: CASSLTVGAGAYNEQFF
CDR3nt: TGTGCCAGCAGCCTCACGGTGGGAGCGGGGGCCTACAATGAGCAGTTCTTC

v_gene: TRBV7-8
abundance: NA
d_gene: NA
j_gene: TRBJ1-2
CDR3aa: CASSLEGEHGYTF
CDR3nt: TGTGCCAGCAGCTTAGAAGGAGAACATGGCTACACCTTC

v_gene: TRBV4-3
abundance: NA
d_gene: NA
j_gene: TRBJ2-1
CDR3aa: CASSPGTFYNEQFF
CDR3nt: TGCGCCAGCAGCCCTGGGACTTTCTACAATGAGCAGTTCTTC

v_gene: TRBV7-2
abundance: once
d_gene: NA
j_gene: TRBJ2-4
CDR3aa: CASSLDGANIQYF
CDR3nt: TGTGCCAGCAGCTTAGACGGGGCCAACATTCAGTACTTC

v_gene: TRBV15
abundance: few
d_gene: NA
j_gene: TRBJ2-7
CDR3aa: CATSRDWGEYEQYF
CDR3nt: TGTGCCACCAGCAGAGATTGGGGGGAATACGAGCAGTACTTC

v_gene: TRBV7-9
abundance: NA
d_gene: NA
j_gene: TRBJ1-4
CDR3aa: CASTNLRDQNEKLFF
CDR3nt: TGTGCCAGCACCAATCTGCGGGACCAGAATGAAAAACTGTTTTTT

v_gene: TRBV11-2
abundance: NA
d_gene: TRBD1
j_gene: TRBJ1-4
CDR3aa: CASSSDRGLQKLFF
CDR3nt: TGTGCCAGCAGCTCGGACAGGGGTCTTCAAAAACTGTTTTTT

v_gene: TRBV7-2
abundance: NA
d_gene: NA
j_gene: TRBJ2-7
CDR3aa: CASSPSTGTYEQYF
CDR3nt: TGTGCCAGCAGCCCTTCAACAGGGACCTACGAGCAGTACTTC

v_gene: TRBV2
abundance: few
d_gene: NA
j_gene: TRBJ1-1
CDR3aa: CASSEASGGRGAFF
CDR3nt: TGTGCCAGCAGTGAAGCCTCCGGGGGTAGGGGAGCTTTCTTT

v_gene: TRBV28
abundance: NA
d_gene: NA
j_gene: TRBJ1-1
CDR3aa: CASSNPNIGNTEAFF
CDR3nt: TGTGCCAGCAGCAATCCAAACATCGGGAACACTGAAGCTTTCTTT

v_gene: TRBV11-3
abundance: NA
d_gene: NA
j_gene: TRBJ2-3
CDR3aa: CASSSVMDTQYF
CDR3nt: TGTGCCAGCAGCTCAGTCATGGATACGCAGTATTTT

v_gene: TRBV10-3
abundance: NA
d_gene: TRBD1
j_gene: TRBJ1-1
CDR3aa: CAISPGDSEAFF
CDR3nt: TGTGCCATCAGCCCTGGGGACAGTGAAGCTTTCTTT

v_gene: TRBV9
abundance: once
d_gene: TRBD1
j_gene: TRBJ2-7
CDR3aa: CASSVDRGQREQYF
CDR3nt: TGTGCCAGCAGCGTAGACAGGGGGCAGCGAGAGCAGTACTTC

v_gene: TRBV7-3
abundance: NA
d_gene: TRBD2
j_gene: TRBJ2-1
CDR3aa: CASSLVAGGQGEQFF
CDR3nt: TGTGCCAGCAGCTTAGTAGCGGGGGGCCAGGGTGAGCAGTTCTTC

v_gene: TRBV28
abundance: NA
d_gene: NA
j_gene: TRBJ1-5
CDR3aa: CASSPLKLTGGQPQHF
CDR3nt: TGTGCCAGCAGTCCCCTTAAGCTGACAGGAGGGCAGCCCCAGCATTTT

v_gene: TRBV15
abundance: NA
d_gene: TRBD1
j_gene: TRBJ1-1
CDR3aa: CATSNGRGYTEAFF
CDR3nt: TGTGCCACCAGCAACGGCAGGGGGTATACTGAAGCTTTCTTT

v_gene: TRBV5-6
abundance: NA
d_gene: NA
j_gene: TRBJ2-7
CDR3aa: CASSFQAGLRRYEQYF
CDR3nt: TGTGCCAGCAGCTTTCAAGCGGGCCTAAGGAGATACGAGCAGTACTTC

v_gene: TRBV7-5
abundance: NA
d_gene: NA
j_gene: TRBJ2-2
CDR3aa: CVRSSVSVAAYTGELFF
CDR3nt: TGTGTCAGAAGCTCCGTTTCGGTGGCAGCTTACACCGGGGAGCTGTTTTTT

v_gene: TRBV5-6
abundance: large
d_gene: NA
j_gene: TRBJ1-2
CDR3aa: CASSPWPVELDYGYTF
CDR3nt: TGTGCCAGCAGCCCTTGGCCGGTAGAATTGGACTATGGCTACACCTTC

v_gene: TRBV7-2
abundance: NA
d_gene: NA
j_gene: TRBJ2-1
CDR3aa: CASSLGAGDWNEQFF
CDR3nt: TGTGCCAGCAGCTTAGGGGCAGGGGATTGGAATGAGCAGTTCTTC

v_gene: TRBV19
abundance: NA
d_gene: NA
j_gene: TRBJ2-1
CDR3aa: CASSHGGLNEQFF
CDR3nt: TGTGCCAGTAGTCACGGGGGCCTCAATGAGCAGTTCTTC

v_gene: TRBV27
abundance: NA
d_gene: TRBD1
j_gene: TRBJ1-1
CDR3aa: CASRRTGSTEAFF
CDR3nt: TGTGCCAGCAGAAGGACAGGCTCCACTGAAGCTTTCTTT

v_gene: TRBV6-5
abundance: NA
d_gene: TRBD1
j_gene: TRBJ2-3
CDR3aa: CASSTRTGLDTQYF
CDR3nt: TGTGCCAGCAGTACCCGGACAGGGCTAGATACGCAGTATTTT

v_gene: TRBV27
abundance: NA
d_gene: NA
j_gene: TRBJ2-1
CDR3aa: CASRTSPVGSSYNEQFF
CDR3nt: TGTGCCAGCAGAACGAGTCCGGTTGGGAGCTCCTACAATGAGCAGTTCTTC

v_gene: TRBV10-3
abundance: few
d_gene: NA
j_gene: TRBJ2-7
CDR3aa: CAINSGTSSYEQYF
CDR3nt: TGTGCCATCAATTCGGGGACCAGCTCCTACGAGCAGTACTTC

v_gene: TRBV21-1
abundance: few
d_gene: NA
j_gene: TRBJ1-5
CDR3aa: CAGPRHLNQPQHF
CDR3nt: TGTGCCGGCCCAAGGCACCTAAATCAGCCCCAGCATTTT

v_gene: TRBV5-1
abundance: few
d_gene: TRBD2
j_gene: TRBJ2-7
CDR3aa: CASSLGVAGTLYEQYF
CDR3nt: TGCGCCAGCAGCTTGGGAGTAGCGGGGACGCTCTACGAGCAGTACTTC

v_gene: TRBV5-1
abundance: NA
d_gene: TRBD1
j_gene: TRBJ2-5
CDR3aa: CASSPVSGQQETQYF
CDR3nt: TGCGCCAGCAGCCCCGTTTCGGGACAGCAAGAGACCCAGTACTTC

v_gene: TRBV29-1
abundance: NA
d_gene: NA
j_gene: TRBJ2-1
CDR3aa: CSVVPGSYNEQFF
CDR3nt: TGCAGCGTTGTCCCTGGCTCCTACAATGAGCAGTTCTTC

v_gene: TRBV9
abundance: NA
d_gene: NA
j_gene: TRBJ2-3
CDR3aa: CASSAGADRTDTQYF
CDR3nt: TGTGCCAGCAGCGCGGGGGCAGATCGCACAGATACGCAGTATTTT

v_gene: TRBV14
abundance: once
d_gene: NA
j_gene: TRBJ2-2
CDR3aa: CASSDARDIYTGELFF
CDR3nt: TGTGCCAGCAGCGACGCTCGGGACATCTACACCGGGGAGCTGTTTTTT

v_gene: TRBV28
abundance: NA
d_gene: NA
j_gene: TRBJ2-3
CDR3aa: CASILGGGGTDTQYF
CDR3nt: TGTGCCAGCATCCTTGGGGGGGGCGGCACAGATACGCAGTATTTT